This T cell receptor (beta chain) was found in a study of blood T cell dynamics during melanoma immunotherapy. Study overall: Standard first-line treatment here was pembrolizumab or nivolumab plus ipilimumab in metastatic melanoma. Broader study findings: The most clonal sorted CD8+ subset, immune-effector cells, was closest to cell-free DNA CDR3 sequences.

Produced via immunoSEQ multiplex PCR; TCRdb's table is partial and in-frame only. Of about 270 clones listed, under 80% were seen once; the top ten hold roughly 18%. Time point in this sample: pre-treatment baseline. The CD3+ CD4- CD8+ CD45RA- CD45RO-high CD27- CCR7- memory phenotype defined TIE cells. Patients with prior systemic cancer treatment, concomitant immunosuppressants, or other active malignancies were excluded. V dropped 5 bases and J dropped 6; count of bases not matched to a gene: 9. The CDR3 contains 15 residues. Germline V gives CDR1 MNHNS, CDR2 SASEGT. This clone was observed a handful of times. Its antigen is as yet unknown.

This TCR derives from a human donor with melanoma. The source material was CD8+ T cells from blood, sampled from a patient treated with checkpoint blockade. The chain is built from TRBV6-1 and TRBJ1-4, with TRBD1 identical over 7 bases. The CDR3 protein is CASSLRQGSYEKLFF. The CDR3 DNA is TGTGCCAGCAGTTTAAGACAGGGATCTTATGAAAAACTGTTTTTT.